These 15 T cell receptor beta chains were all obtained from the same sample, sequenced in a study of T cell responses to AZD1222 COVID-19 vaccine (dated by TCRdb to about 2021). The protocol used for the library was the immunoSEQ multiplex PCR assay. Entries here come from immuneACCESS through TCRdb and include only in-frame sequences with V and J called. Some clones fail to appear in such tables; in the studies checked, an unresolved V gene covers under half of the shortfall, and the cause of the remainder is unknown. Present in this sample are about 270,000 clones, 90% to 95% of which were seen just once. The ten largest clones represent around 0.6% of the sample. What the time point label conveys for this sample: about 28 days (+/-7) after the second vaccine dose. This material consisted of peripheral blood, taken 28 days after the second AZD1222 dose. Source of these receptors: an adult who received the AZD1222 COVID-19 vaccine.

Comment on this clone: Other DNA sequences from this sample encode an identical CDR3 as well. The V call is TRBV28, the J call TRBJ2-2; D gene ambiguous. There are 12 residues in the CDR3. Germline CDR1 MDHEN, CDR2 SYDVKM. Trimming took off 2 bases at V and 4 bases at J, with 2 bases between the two ends. CDR3 region: CASSLRTGELFF. DNA of the CDR3: TGTGCCAGCAGTTTACGCACCGGGGAGCTGTTTTTT.

V gene TRBV7-2 combines with J gene TRBJ2-1, with D perhaps TRBD2 (6 bases). The V gene's germline CDR1 is SGHTA and CDR2 FQGNSA. The CDR3 runs 12 residues. Trimming cost V 6 bases and J 9 bases, with 12 bases left between them. This chain's CDR3 is CASRGSSAEQFF. CDR3 nucleotides: TGTGCCAGCAGAGGATCTAGCGCTGAGCAGTTCTTC.

This clone was counted a single time. The CDR3 is CASSLWGTQYF. The CDR3 bases are TGTGCCAGCAGCCTATGGGGGACCCAGTACTTC. This chain connects TRBV5-5 to TRBJ2-5; D is uncertain. Per the germline V gene, CDR1 is SGHKS and CDR2 is YYEKEE (reference sequence). V lost 4 bases, J lost 7 bases, and 8 bases lay in between. The CDR3 sequence is 11 residues long.

The gene calls are TRBV5-1 and TRBJ2-1; 12 positions agree with TRBD2. Germline lookup yields CDR1 SGHRS and CDR2 YFSETQ. The CDR3 length is 15 residues. With 3 bases clipped from V and 7 bases from J, the junction kept 5 bases outside the gene matches. CDR3 nucleotides: TGCGCCAGCAGCTGGACTAGCGGGGTAATGAATGAGCAGTTCTTC. Its protein product is CASSWTSGVMNEQFF. Full variable domain (missing parts from reference TRBV5-1 and TRBJ2-1): KAGVTQTPRYLIKTRGQQVTLSCSPISGHRSVSWYQQTPGQGLQFLFEYFSETQRNKGNFPGRFSGRQFSNSRSEMNVSTLELGDSALYLCASSWTSGVMNEQFFGPGTRLTVL.

This chain connects TRBV25-1 to TRBJ2-5, with 8 bases lining up with TRBD2. The V and J ends lost 6 bases and 2 bases, in that order; junction bases with no gene match: 5. Germline assignment: CDR1 MGHDK and CDR2 SYGVNS. This CDR3 has 14 amino acids. CDR3 DNA: TGTGCCAGCAGATCTAGCGGGTGGCAAGAGACCCAGTACTTC. The encoded protein is CASRSSGWQETQYF.

This sequence joins TRBV18 and TRBJ1-3; tentative D call: TRBD1 (5 bases). The germline CDR1 and CDR2 sequences are KGHSH and LQKENI. V was clipped by 5 bases and J by 0 bases, with 14 bases between them. The CDR3 is 16 residues long. The CDR3 region has the DNA TGTGCCAGCTCATCGACGGACACTGTCTCTGGAAACACCATATATTTT. It codes for CASSSTDTVSGNTIYF.

In the case of this clone: The sample holds other DNA sequences that translate to the same CDR3. V and J are TRBV11-2 and TRBJ2-7, with no clear D. V was shortened by 3 bases and J by 2 bases, with 8 bases between the two germline ends. CDR3 length equals 13 residues. CDR1 is SGHAT and CDR2 is FQNNGV in the germline V gene. CDR3 in DNA: TGTGCCAGCAGCTTCGGCGGAACCTACGAGCAGTACTTC. Translating gives CASSFGGTYEQYF.

The chain links TRBV6-5 to TRBJ1-2, with a weak D call TRBD1 (5 bases). CDR3 length: 14 residues. With 0 bases removed from V and 4 bases from J, the gap between germline ends came to 9 bases. CDR1 MNHEY and CDR2 SVGAGI come from the germline V gene. The CDR3 sequence: CASSYSIRGYGYTF. The DNA for the CDR3 is TGTGCCAGCAGTTACTCGATTAGGGGCTATGGCTACACCTTC.

V and J are TRBV5-1 and TRBJ1-1; possibly TRBD1 for D (5 bases). Germline V gene sequence: CDR1 SGHRS, CDR2 YFSETQ. V lost 2 bases, J lost 0 bases, and 14 bases lay in between. This CDR3 region has 16 residues. The CDR3 loop is CASSFAGTTMNTEAFF. The CDR3 bases are TGCGCCAGCAGCTTTGCAGGGACCACCATGAACACTGAAGCTTTCTTT.

This chain connects TRBV6-5 to TRBJ2-3, with D hard to call. Germline V gene sequence: CDR1 MNHEY, CDR2 SVGAGI. The CDR3 is 12 residues long. Trimming cost V 7 bases and J 0 bases, with 5 bases left between them. For the CDR3, the DNA is TGTGCCAGCACGGTGAGCACAGATACGCAGTATTTT. Translation gives CASTVSTDTQYF.

This chain joins TRBV5-4 and TRBJ1-2, with TRBD1 identical over 7 bases. This CDR3 has 14 amino acids. The V gene's germline CDR1 is SGHNT and CDR2 YYREEE (reference sequence). The J segment lost 0 bases and the V segment lost 2 bases, leaving 1 base of the junction unmatched. In nucleotides, the CDR3 is TGTGCCAGCAGCTTAACAGGGGCTAACTATGGCTACACCTTC. Amino acids: CASSLTGANYGYTF.

V and J are TRBV19 and TRBJ1-2; D is possibly TRBD1 (5 bases). Germline V gene sequence: CDR1 LNHDA, CDR2 SQIVND (reference sequence). V was cut by 5 bases and J by 6 bases, with 13 bases left in between. The CDR3 is made up of 13 amino acids. CDR3 in DNA: TGTGCCAGTAGTCTTGCAGGGTTCAATGGCTACACCTTC. This gives the protein CASSLAGFNGYTF. The variable domain in full, with the rest retrieved from reference TRBV19 and TRBJ1-2, is DGGITQSPKYLFRKEGQNVTLSCEQNLNHDAMYWYRQDPGQGLRLIYYSQIVNDFQKGDIAEGYSVSREKKESFPLTVTSAQKNPTAFYLCASSLAGFNGYTFGSGTRLTVV.

The genes are TRBV11-2 and TRBJ1-5, with TRBD1 as a possible D gene (5 bases). The V end was cut by 8 bases, the J end by 5 bases, with 19 bases between. Germline assignment: CDR1 SGHAT and CDR2 FQNNGV. The CDR3 is made up of 15 amino acids. In nucleotides, the CDR3 is TGTGCCAGCTTAGGGGAGCTGCGTACCCATCAGCCCCAGCATTTT. Protein: CASLGELRTHQPQHF.

CDR3 residues: CASSFPTSGSSETQYF. CDR3 DNA sequence: TGTGCCAGCAGCTTCCCGACTAGCGGGAGCTCAGAGACCCAGTACTTC. This rearrangement joins TRBV5-5 to TRBJ2-5; 12 bases fit TRBD2. This CDR3 contains 16 residues. J gave up 4 bases and V 2 bases, and 6 bases lay outside the gene matches. Germline V gene lookup returns CDR1 SGHKS and CDR2 YYEKEE (reference sequence).

The rearrangement links TRBV7-6 to TRBJ2-7; possibly TRBD1 for D (6 bases). Germline V gene lookup returns CDR1 SGHVS and CDR2 FNYEAQ. V lost 5 bases and J 5 bases, leaving 19 bases between the germline ends. The CDR3 contains 15 residues. CDR3 sequence reads: CASSQGGTVTHEQYF. CDR3 DNA: TGTGCCAGCAGCCAAGGGGGTACTGTCACCCACGAGCAGTACTTC. Supplemented by reference TRBV7-6 and TRBJ2-7, the full variable domain reads GAGVSQSPRYKVTKRGQDVALRCDPISGHVSLYWYRQALGQGPEFLTYFNYEAQQDKSGLPNDRFSAERPEGSISTLTIQRTEQRDSAMYRCASSQGGTVTHEQYFGPGTRLTVT.